This T cell receptor (beta chain) was sequenced in a study of blood T cell repertoires in COVID-19. The assay was immunoSEQ multiplex PCR, and TCRdb's table has in-frame clones only and misses some. The table has 140,000 or so clones, more than 80% seen once. Trimming removed 4 bases from V and 3 bases from J, with 13 bases in between. CDR1 and CDR2 from the germline V gene are SEHNR and FQNEAQ (reference sequence). The CDR3 extends over 15 amino acids. Material for sequencing was peripheral blood. The chain employs TRBV7-9 and TRBJ1-5, with TRBD1 as a possible D gene (5 bases). The receptor was derived from a woman at least 80 years old with acute or convalescent COVID-19. The DNA of the CDR3 is TGTGCCAGCAGCTCCGAACGGGGGGACAATCAGCCCCAGCATTTT. Encoded protein: CASSSERGDNQPQHF.